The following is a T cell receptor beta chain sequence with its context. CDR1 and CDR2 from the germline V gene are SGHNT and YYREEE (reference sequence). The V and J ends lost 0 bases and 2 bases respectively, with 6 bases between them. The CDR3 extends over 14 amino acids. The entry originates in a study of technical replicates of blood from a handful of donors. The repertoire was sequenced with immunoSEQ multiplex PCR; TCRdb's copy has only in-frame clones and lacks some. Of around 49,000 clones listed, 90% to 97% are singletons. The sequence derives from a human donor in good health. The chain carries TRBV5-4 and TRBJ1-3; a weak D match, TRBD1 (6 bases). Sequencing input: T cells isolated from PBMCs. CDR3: CASSLDRAGNTIYF. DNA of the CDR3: TGTGCCAGCAGCTTGGACAGGGCTGGAAACACCATATATTTT.